Listed below are T cell receptor beta chains from one sample, sequenced in a study of control samples from healthy donors and cancer patients. The protocol was immunoSEQ multiplex PCR, while the TCRdb copy is restricted to in-frame clones and leaves out a portion. Of some 130,000 clones listed, 92% are singletons. The sequenced material came from blood. These TCRs come from a man between 18 and 35 years old in good health. Both conserved end residues are part of each CDR3. The order of the fields is J gene, V gene, clone size, D gene, CDR3 protein, CDR3 DNA. D genes are given only for firm matches. For some rows the clone size is stated as once, few or many, or as a class when expanded; others skip it.

TRBJ2-7 | TRBV6-5 | . | . | CASSFGTDYEQYF | TGTGCCAGCAGTTTCGGCACCGACTACGAGCAGTACTTC
TRBJ1-2 | TRBV5-1 | . | TRBD1 | CASSPQPRQGGYGYTF | TGCGCCAGCAGCCCTCAACCCAGACAGGGGGGCTATGGCTACACCTTC
TRBJ2-2 | TRBV5-1 | . | . | CASSLGSTGELFF | TGCGCCAGCAGCTTGGGGTCGACCGGGGAGCTGTTTTTT
TRBJ2-5 | TRBV5-1 | few | TRBD2 | CASSQGLASETQYF | TGCGCCAGCAGCCAGGGACTAGCATCAGAGACCCAGTACTTC
TRBJ1-5 | TRBV6-5 | . | TRBD1 | CASRDRDAQPQHF | TGTGCCAGCAGAGACAGGGATGCTCAGCCCCAGCATTTT
TRBJ1-2 | TRBV24-1 | . | . | CVRGGYTF | TGTGTCCGAGGTGGCTACACCTTC
TRBJ2-3 | TRBV11-2 | . | . | CATASGGWSTDTQYF | TGTGCCACGGCCTCCGGGGGATGGAGCACAGATACGCAGTATTTT
TRBJ1-2 | TRBV11-2 | once | . | CASSLVLLGGGYTF | TGTGCCAGCAGCTTAGTCCTCTTGGGGGGTGGCTACACCTTC
TRBJ1-5 | TRBV14 | . | . | CASSQTSTGLYSNQPQHF | TGTGCCAGCAGCCAAACTTCGACAGGCCTTTATAGCAATCAGCCCCAGCATTTT
TRBJ1-1 | TRBV27 | . | . | CASSQRRQGGTEAFF | TGTGCCAGCAGCCAACGTCGGCAGGGTGGCACTGAAGCTTTCTTT
TRBJ2-3 | TRBV5-4 | . | . | CASSLQSGPTDTQYF | TGTGCCAGCAGCTTACAGAGCGGCCCCACAGATACGCAGTATTTT
TRBJ2-5 | TRBV18 | . | . | CASSPPPGAGETQYF | TGTGCCAGCTCACCACCGCCGGGGGCGGGGGAGACCCAGTACTTC
TRBJ2-7 | TRBV12-3/TRBV12-4 | . | . | CASSATGTYEQYF | TGTGCCAGCAGTGCGACAGGTACCTACGAGCAGTACTTC
TRBJ2-7 | TRBV7-9 | . | TRBD1 | CASSPRDRACEQYF | TGTGCCAGCAGCCCCCGAGACAGGGCCTGCGAGCAGTACTTC
TRBJ1-2 | TRBV5-1 | . | . | CASSLDSPDLGYTF | TGCGCCAGCAGCTTAGACAGCCCGGACCTTGGCTACACCTTC
TRBJ1-6 | TRBV6-5 | . | TRBD1 | CASHRGLHNSPLHF | TGTGCCAGTCACAGGGGGCTCCATAATTCACCCCTCCACTTT
TRBJ1-2 | TRBV5-6 | . | . | CASSLTVYLGGNYGYTF | TGTGCCAGCAGCTTGACGGTTTATTTGGGGGGAAACTATGGCTACACCTTC
TRBJ1-5 | TRBV2 | . | . | CASSGTRREPQHF | TGTGCCAGCAGTGGTACAAGGAGGGAGCCCCAGCATTTT
TRBJ2-7 | TRBV10-3 | . | . | CATQGGQGSYEQYF | TGTGCCACCCAGGGAGGGCAGGGGTCCTACGAGCAGTACTTC
TRBJ1-6 | TRBV6-4 | . | . | CASSTTGMNSPLHF | TGTGCCAGCAGTACAACCGGGATGAATTCACCCCTCCACTTT
TRBJ2-1 | TRBV18 | . | . | CASSLSYNEQFF | TGTGCCAGCTCACTCTCCTACAATGAGCAGTTCTTC
TRBJ2-7 | TRBV29-1 | . | . | CSAGSAYEQYF | TGCAGCGCCGGATCCGCCTACGAGCAGTACTTC
TRBJ1-2 | TRBV6-5 | . | TRBD1 | CASILTGTDGYTF | TGTGCCAGCATTCTGACCGGGACAGATGGCTACACCTTC
TRBJ2-7 | TRBV6-6 | . | . | CASSYLDYFNPAEQYF | TGTGCCAGCAGTTACTTAGACTATTTTAATCCGGCCGAGCAGTACTTC
TRBJ1-5 | TRBV5-5 | few | . | CASSLFGGANQPQHF | TGTGCCAGCAGCTTGTTCGGGGGTGCAAATCAGCCCCAGCATTTT
TRBJ2-2 | TRBV6-5 | . | . | CASRAGELFF | TGTGCCAGCAGGGCCGGGGAGCTGTTTTTT
TRBJ2-1 | TRBV19 | . | TRBD2 | CASTPPGAGEYNEQFF | TGTGCCAGTACCCCCCCGGGCGCGGGGGAGTACAATGAGCAGTTCTTC
TRBJ2-7 | TRBV27 | . | TRBD1 | CASSYRDSNYEQYF | TGTGCCAGCAGTTACCGGGACAGTAACTACGAGCAGTACTTC
TRBJ2-1 | TRBV9 | . | TRBD2 | CASSHPGTSGGGYNEQFF | TGTGCCAGCAGCCACCCAGGGACTAGCGGGGGAGGCTACAATGAGCAGTTCTTC
TRBJ1-3 | TRBV3-1/TRBV3-2 | . | . | CASSHQGNTIYF | TGTGCCAGCAGCCACCAGGGAAACACCATATATTTT
TRBJ1-1 | TRBV7-9 | once | . | CASSLEGLNTEAFF | TGTGCCAGCAGCTTAGAGGGCCTGAACACTGAAGCTTTCTTT
TRBJ2-1 | TRBV2 | . | TRBD2 | CASRAAGRTYNEQFF | TGTGCCAGCAGAGCAGCGGGGAGAACCTACAATGAGCAGTTCTTC
TRBJ2-3 | TRBV11-3 | . | TRBD2 | CASSLGAGGQDTQYF | TGTGCCAGCAGCTTAGGGGCGGGGGGGCAAGATACGCAGTATTTT